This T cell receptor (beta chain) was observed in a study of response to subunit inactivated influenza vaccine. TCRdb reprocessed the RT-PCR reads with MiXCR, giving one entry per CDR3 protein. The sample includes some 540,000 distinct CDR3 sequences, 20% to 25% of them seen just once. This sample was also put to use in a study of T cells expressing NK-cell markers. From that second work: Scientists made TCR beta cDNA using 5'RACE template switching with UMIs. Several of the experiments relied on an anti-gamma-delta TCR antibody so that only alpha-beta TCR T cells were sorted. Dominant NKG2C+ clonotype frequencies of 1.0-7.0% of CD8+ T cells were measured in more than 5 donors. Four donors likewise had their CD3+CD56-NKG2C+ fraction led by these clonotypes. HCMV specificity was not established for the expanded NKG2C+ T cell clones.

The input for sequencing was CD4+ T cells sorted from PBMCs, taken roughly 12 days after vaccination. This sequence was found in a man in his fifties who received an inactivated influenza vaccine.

CDR3 in amino acids: CASSQRAGLGGETQYF. CDR3 bases: TGTGCCAGCAGCCAACGGGCGGGGCTCGGTGGAGAGACCCAGTACTTC. The chain carries TRBV3-1 and TRBJ2-5; a weak D match, TRBD2 (6 bases). V was pared by 2 bases and J by 4 bases, with 17 bases between. The CDR3 covers 16 residues. Germline V gives CDR1 LGHDT, CDR2 YNNKEL (reference sequence).